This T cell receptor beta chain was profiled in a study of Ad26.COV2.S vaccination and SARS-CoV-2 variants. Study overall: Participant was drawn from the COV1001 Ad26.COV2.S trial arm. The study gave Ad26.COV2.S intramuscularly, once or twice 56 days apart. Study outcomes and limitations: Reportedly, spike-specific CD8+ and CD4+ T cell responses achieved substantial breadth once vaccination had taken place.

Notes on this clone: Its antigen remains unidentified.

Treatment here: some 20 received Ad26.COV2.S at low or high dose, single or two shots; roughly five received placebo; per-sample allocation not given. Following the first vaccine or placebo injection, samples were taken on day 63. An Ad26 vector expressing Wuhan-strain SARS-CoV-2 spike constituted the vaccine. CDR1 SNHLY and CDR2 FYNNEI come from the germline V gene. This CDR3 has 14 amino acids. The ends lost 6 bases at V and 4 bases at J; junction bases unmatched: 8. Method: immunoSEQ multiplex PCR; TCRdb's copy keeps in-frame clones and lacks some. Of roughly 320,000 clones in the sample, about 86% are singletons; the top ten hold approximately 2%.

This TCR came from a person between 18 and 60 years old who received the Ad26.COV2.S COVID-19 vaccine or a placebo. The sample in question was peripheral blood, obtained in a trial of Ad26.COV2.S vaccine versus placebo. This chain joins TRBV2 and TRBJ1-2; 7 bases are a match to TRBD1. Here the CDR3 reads CASRGSDRVYGYTF. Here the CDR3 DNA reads TGTGCCAGCAGAGGTTCAGACAGGGTCTATGGCTACACCTTC.